This record looks at one T cell receptor (beta chain) sequence and its context. Its target is unknown. Clones were sequenced by immunoSEQ multiplex PCR, and TCRdb holds only the in-frame ones, with some missing. The sample gives under 30,000 clones, 71% of which show up once; 3% to 4% is in the top ten. This CDR3 is built from 14 residues. V was trimmed by 2 bases and J by 2 bases, leaving 7 bases between them. The germline V gene has CDR1 SGHTA and CDR2 FQGTGA. The data were taken from a study of PD-1 blockade in classical Hodgkin lymphoma. The overall study: Patients got intravenous nivolumab 3 mg/kg every 2 weeks. Findings and caveats of the study: There was a significant rise in CD4+ TCR diversity by C4D1, with no such rise for CD8+. Whoever responded completely had baseline diversity much like that seen in newly diagnosed patients.

All the patients suffered relapse after autologous stem cell transplantation, and brentuximab vedotin exposure differed. Complete response, partial response or progressive disease made up the best responses. The origin of this receptor is a human donor with classical Hodgkin lymphoma. V gene TRBV7-3 combines with J gene TRBJ2-1; D uncertain. Specimen: peripheral blood mononuclear cells (PBMCs), collected before the second cycle of nivolumab. Here the CDR3 reads CASSLSPAYNEQFF. DNA for the CDR3: TGTGCCAGCAGCTTATCCCCGGCCTACAATGAGCAGTTCTTC.